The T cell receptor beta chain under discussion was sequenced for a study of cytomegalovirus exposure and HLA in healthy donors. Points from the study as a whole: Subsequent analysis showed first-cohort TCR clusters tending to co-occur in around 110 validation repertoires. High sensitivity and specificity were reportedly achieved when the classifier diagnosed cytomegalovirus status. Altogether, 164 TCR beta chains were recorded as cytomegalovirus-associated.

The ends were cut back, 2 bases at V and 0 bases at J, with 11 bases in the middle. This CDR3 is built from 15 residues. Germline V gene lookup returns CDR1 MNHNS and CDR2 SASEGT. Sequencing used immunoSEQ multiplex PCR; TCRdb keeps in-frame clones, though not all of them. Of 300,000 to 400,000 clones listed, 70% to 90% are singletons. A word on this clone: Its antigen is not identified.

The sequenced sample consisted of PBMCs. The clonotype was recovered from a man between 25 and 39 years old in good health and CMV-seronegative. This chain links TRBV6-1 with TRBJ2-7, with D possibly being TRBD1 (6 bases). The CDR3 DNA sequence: TGTGCCAGCAGTGAATCGTGGACAGCCTCCTACGAGCAGTACTTC. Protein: CASSESWTASYEQYF.